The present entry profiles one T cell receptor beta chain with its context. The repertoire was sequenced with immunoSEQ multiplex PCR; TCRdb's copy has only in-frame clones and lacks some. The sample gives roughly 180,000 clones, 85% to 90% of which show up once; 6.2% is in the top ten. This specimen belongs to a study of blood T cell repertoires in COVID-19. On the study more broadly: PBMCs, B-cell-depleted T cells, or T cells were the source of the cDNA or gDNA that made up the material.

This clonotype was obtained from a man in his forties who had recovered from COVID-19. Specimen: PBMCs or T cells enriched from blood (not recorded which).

CDR3 DNA: TGCGCCAGCAGCCAAGACGCCCTAGCGGGAGGACCTGGGCCCTACAATGAGCAGTTCTTC. Its translation is CASSQDALAGGPGPYNEQFF. The chain couples TRBV4-1 to TRBJ2-1; 11 bases agree with TRBD2. The CDR3 is 20 residues long. V dropped 0 bases and J dropped 2; count of bases not matched to a gene: 12. The germline V gene encodes CDR1 MGHRA and CDR2 YSYEKL.